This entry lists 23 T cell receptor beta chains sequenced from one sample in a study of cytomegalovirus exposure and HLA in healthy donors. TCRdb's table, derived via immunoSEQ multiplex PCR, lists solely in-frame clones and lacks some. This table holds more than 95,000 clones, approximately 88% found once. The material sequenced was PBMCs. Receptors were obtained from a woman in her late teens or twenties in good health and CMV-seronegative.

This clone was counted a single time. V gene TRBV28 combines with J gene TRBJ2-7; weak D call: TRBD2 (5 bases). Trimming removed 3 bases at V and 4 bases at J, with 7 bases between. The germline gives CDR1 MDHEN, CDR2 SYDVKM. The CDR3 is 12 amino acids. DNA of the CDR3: TGTGCCAGCAGTTTCCGAGGGTACGAGCAGTACTTC. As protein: CASSFRGYEQYF.

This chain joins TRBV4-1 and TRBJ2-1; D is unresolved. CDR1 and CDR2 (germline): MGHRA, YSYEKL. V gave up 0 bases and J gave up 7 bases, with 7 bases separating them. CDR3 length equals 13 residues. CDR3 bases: TGCGCCAGCAGCCAAGATCTATTTAATGAGCAGTTCTTC. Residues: CASSQDLFNEQFF.

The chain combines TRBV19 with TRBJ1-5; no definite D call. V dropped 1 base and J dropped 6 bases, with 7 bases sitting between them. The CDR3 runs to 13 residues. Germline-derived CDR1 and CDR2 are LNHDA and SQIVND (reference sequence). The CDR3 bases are TGTGCCAGTAGTATAGTCCCAGGTCAGCCCCAGCATTTT. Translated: CASSIVPGQPQHF. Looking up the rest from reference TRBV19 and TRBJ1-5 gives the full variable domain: DGGITQSPKYLFRKEGQNVTLSCEQNLNHDAMYWYRQDPGQGLRLIYYSQIVNDFQKGDIAEGYSVSREKKESFPLTVTSAQKNPTAFYLCASSIVPGQPQHFGDGTRLSIL.

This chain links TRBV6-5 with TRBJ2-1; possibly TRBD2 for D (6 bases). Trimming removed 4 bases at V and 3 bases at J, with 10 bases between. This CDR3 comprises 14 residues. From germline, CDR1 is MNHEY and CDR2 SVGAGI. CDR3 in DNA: TGTGCCAGCAGTTTGATGCGGGGCTACAATGAGCAGTTCTTC. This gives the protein CASSLMRGYNEQFF.

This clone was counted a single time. The CDR3 nucleotides are TGTGCCATCGAGCTGGGGCTCCTCAATGAGCAGTTCTTC. This translates into CAIELGLLNEQFF. The genes are TRBV27 and TRBJ2-1; D might be TRBD1 (5 bases). The V end lost 10 bases, the J end lost 6 bases, and 16 bases lay between the germline ends. Germline loops: CDR1 MNHEY, CDR2 SMNVEV (reference sequence). The CDR3 totals 13 residues.

CDR3 amino acids: CASSYRPGSYEQYF. In DNA form, the CDR3 reads TGTGCCAGTAGTTATCGGCCGGGCTCCTACGAGCAGTACTTC. The rearrangement uses TRBV19 and TRBJ2-7; no firm D call. The germline V gene has CDR1 LNHDA and CDR2 SQIVND (reference sequence). Deletions cut 5 bases from V and 0 bases from J, with 11 bases between. CDR3 length: 14 amino acids.

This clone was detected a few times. As DNA, the CDR3 is TGTGCCAGCAGTGACTCGGGGGGACAGGGGGCAGATACGCAGTATTTT. Translated: CASSDSGGQGADTQYF. The chain links TRBV6-4 to TRBJ2-3, with 11 bases identical to TRBD1. Germline assignment: CDR1 MRHNA and CDR2 SNTAGT. There are 16 residues in the CDR3. After removal of 0 bases from V and 4 bases from J, the junction contained 3 bases not matched to a gene.

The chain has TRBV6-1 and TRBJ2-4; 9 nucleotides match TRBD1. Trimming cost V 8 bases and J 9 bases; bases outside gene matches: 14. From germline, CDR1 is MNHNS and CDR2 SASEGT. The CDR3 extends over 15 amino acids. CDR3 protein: CASAAGTGNAGIQYF. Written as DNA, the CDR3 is TGTGCCAGCGCCGCCGGGACAGGGAATGCGGGCATTCAGTACTTC.

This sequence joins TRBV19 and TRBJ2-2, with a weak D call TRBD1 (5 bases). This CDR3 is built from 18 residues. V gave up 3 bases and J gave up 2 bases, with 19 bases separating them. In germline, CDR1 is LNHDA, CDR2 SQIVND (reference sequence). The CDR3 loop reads CASSISLAWTHNTGELFF. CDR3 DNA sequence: TGTGCCAGTAGTATCTCCCTCGCGTGGACACACAACACCGGGGAGCTGTTTTTT.

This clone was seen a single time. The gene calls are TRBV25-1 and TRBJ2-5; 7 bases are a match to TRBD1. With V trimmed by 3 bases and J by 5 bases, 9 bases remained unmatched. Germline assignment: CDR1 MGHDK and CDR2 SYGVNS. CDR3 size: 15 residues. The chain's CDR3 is CASSERTGLDETQYF. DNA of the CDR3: TGTGCCAGCAGTGAGAGGACAGGTCTTGATGAGACCCAGTACTTC.

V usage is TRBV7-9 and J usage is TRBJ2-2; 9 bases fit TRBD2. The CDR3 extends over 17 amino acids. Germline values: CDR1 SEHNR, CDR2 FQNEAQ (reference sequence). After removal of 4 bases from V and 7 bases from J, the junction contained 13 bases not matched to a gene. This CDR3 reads CASSSQESTSGSGELFF. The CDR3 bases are TGTGCCAGCAGCTCCCAAGAATCGACTAGCGGAAGCGGGGAGCTGTTTTTT. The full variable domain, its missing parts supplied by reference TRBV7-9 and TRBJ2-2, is DTGVSQNPRHKITKRGQNVTFRCDPISEHNRLYWYRQTLGQGPEFLTYFQNEAQLEKSRLLSDRFSAERPKGSFSTLEIQRTEQGDSAMYLCASSSQESTSGSGELFFGEGSRLTVL.

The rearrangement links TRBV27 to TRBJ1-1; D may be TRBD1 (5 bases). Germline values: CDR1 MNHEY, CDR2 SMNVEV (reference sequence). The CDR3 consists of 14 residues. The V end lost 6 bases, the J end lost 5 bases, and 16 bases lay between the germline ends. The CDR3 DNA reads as TGTGCCAGCAGCCCTGGGGGGGTAGGAACTGAAGCTTTCTTT. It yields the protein CASSPGGVGTEAFF.

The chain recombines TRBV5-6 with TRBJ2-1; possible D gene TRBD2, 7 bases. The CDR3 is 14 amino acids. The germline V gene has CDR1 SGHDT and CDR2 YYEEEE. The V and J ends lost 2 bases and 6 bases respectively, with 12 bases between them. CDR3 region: CASSFGGLGNEQFF. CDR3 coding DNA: TGTGCCAGCAGCTTCGGGGGGCTCGGCAATGAGCAGTTCTTC.

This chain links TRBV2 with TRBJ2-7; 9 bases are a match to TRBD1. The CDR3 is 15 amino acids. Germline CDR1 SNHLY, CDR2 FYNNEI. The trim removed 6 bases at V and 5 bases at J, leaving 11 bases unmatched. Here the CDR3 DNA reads TGTGCCAGCAGGGCTCCGGGACAGGGAATCCACGAGCAGTACTTC. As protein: CASRAPGQGIHEQYF.

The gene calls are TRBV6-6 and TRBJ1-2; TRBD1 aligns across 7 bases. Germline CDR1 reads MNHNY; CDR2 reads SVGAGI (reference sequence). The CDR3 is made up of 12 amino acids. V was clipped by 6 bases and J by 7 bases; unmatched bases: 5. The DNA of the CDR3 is TGTGCCAGCAGAGACAGGGTATCTGGCTACACCTTC. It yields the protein CASRDRVSGYTF.

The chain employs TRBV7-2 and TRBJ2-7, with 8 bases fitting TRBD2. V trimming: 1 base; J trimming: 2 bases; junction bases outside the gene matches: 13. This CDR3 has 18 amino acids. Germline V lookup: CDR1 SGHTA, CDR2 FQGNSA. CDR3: CASSLEHRWLAGTYEQYF. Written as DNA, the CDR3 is TGTGCCAGCAGCTTAGAGCACCGGTGGTTAGCGGGAACCTACGAGCAGTACTTC.

Here the CDR3 reads CATTGTTLGEQYF. The DNA for the CDR3 is TGTGCCACCACCGGGACAACCCTCGGGGAGCAGTACTTC. The chain carries TRBV2 and TRBJ2-7; D possibly corresponds to TRBD1 (6 bases). Germline-derived CDR1 and CDR2 are SNHLY and FYNNEI. Trimming pared 10 bases from V and 7 bases from J, leaving 20 bases between. CDR3 size: 13 residues.

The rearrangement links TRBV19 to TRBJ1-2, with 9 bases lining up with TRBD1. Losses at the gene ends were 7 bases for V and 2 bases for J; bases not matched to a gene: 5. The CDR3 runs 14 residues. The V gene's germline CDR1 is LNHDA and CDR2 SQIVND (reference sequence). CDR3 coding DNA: TGTGCCAGTACTCCGGGACAGGGCAACTATGGCTACACCTTC. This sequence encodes CASTPGQGNYGYTF.

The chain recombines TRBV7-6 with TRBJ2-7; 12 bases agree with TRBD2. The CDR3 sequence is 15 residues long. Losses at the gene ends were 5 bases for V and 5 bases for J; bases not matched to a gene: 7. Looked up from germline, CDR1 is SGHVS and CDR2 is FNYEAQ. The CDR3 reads CASSVSSGRAHEQYF. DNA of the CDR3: TGTGCCAGCAGCGTCTCTAGCGGGAGGGCCCACGAGCAGTACTTC.

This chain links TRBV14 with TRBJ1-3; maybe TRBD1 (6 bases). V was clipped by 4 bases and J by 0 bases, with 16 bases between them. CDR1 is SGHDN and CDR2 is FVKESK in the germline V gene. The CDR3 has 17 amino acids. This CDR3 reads CASSRGADRFSGNTIYF. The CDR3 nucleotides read TGTGCCAGCAGCCGTGGGGCCGACAGGTTCTCTGGAAACACCATATATTTT.

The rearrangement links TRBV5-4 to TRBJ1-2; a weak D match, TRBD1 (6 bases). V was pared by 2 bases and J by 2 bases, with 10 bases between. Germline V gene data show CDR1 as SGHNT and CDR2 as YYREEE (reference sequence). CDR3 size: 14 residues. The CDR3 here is CASSLQGMNYGYTF. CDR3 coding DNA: TGTGCCAGCAGCTTACAGGGTATGAACTATGGCTACACCTTC.

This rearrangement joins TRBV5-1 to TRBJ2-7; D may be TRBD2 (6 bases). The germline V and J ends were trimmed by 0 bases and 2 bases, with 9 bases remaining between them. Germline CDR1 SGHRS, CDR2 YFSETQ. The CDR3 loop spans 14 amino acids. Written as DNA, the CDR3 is TGCGCCAGCAGCTTGGCCCGGGAGCCCTACGAGCAGTACTTC. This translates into CASSLAREPYEQYF.

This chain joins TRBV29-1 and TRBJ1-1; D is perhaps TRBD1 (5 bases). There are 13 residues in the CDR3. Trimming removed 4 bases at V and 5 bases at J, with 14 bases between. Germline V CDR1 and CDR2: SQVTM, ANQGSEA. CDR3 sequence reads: CSVAAGRLTEAFF. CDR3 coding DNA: TGCAGCGTTGCGGCGGGACGGCTAACTGAAGCTTTCTTT.